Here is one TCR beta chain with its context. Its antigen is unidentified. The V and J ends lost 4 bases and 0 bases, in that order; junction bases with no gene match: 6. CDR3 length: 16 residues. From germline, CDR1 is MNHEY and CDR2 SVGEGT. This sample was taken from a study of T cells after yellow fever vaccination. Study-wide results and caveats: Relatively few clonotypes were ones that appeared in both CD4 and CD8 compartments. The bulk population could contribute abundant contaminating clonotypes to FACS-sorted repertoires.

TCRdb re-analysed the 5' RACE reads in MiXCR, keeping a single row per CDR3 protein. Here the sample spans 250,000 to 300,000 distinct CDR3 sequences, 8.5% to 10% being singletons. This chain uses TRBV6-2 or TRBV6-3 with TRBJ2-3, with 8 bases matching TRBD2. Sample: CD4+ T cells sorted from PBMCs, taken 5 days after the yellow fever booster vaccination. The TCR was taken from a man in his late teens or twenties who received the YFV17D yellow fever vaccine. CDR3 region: CASSLTLAASTDTQYF. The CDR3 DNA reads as TGTGCCAGCAGTTTAACACTAGCGGCTAGCACAGATACGCAGTATTTT.